This TCR beta chain was identified during a study of Ad26.COV2.S vaccination and SARS-CoV-2 variants. Overall study context: The donor participated in the COV1001 trial, in its Ad26.COV2.S arm. Administration of Ad26.COV2.S was intramuscular, either once or twice 56 days apart.

Regarding treatment: around 19 received Ad26.COV2.S at low or high dose, single or two shots; several received placebo; per-sample allocation not given. After the first vaccine or placebo injection, samples were drawn on day 63. General study findings and limits: In vaccinated individuals, spike-specific CD8+ and CD4+ T cell responses reportedly displayed substantial breadth.

Details on this clone: The antigen remains undetermined.

TCRdb's copy holds only in-frame clones and misses some; the assay was immunoSEQ multiplex PCR. This table holds about 390,000 clones, approximately 91% found once. Per germline, CDR1 SGHTS and CDR2 YDEGEE. This CDR3 has 16 amino acids. After removal of 5 bases from V and 1 base from J, the junction contained 8 bases not matched to a gene. The sequence came from a person aged 18-65 years who received the Ad26.COV2.S COVID-19 vaccine or a placebo. The material was peripheral blood, obtained in a trial of Ad26.COV2.S vaccine versus placebo. The genes are TRBV5-8 and TRBJ1-3; TRBD1 matches at 8 bases. The chain's CDR3 is CASSKGDRGSGNTIYF. CDR3 nucleotide sequence: TGTGCCAGCAGTAAGGGTGACAGGGGATCTGGAAACACCATATATTTT.